Below, 29 T cell receptor beta chains from the same sample are listed, as sequenced in a study of blood T cell repertoires in COVID-19. Data came from immunoSEQ multiplex PCR; TCRdb stores just in-frame clones and leaves some out. Of a few hundred thousand clones listed, about 82% were seen once; the top ten hold roughly 7%. The sequenced material came from peripheral blood. The receptor source for this set is a human donor in a cohort sampled during active COVID-19.

The genes are TRBV7-2 and TRBJ2-2; a weak D match, TRBD2 (6 bases). V lost 5 bases and J lost 7, with 17 bases in between. This CDR3 spans 15 amino acids. Per germline, CDR1 SGHTA and CDR2 FQGNSA. CDR3 bases: TGTGCCAGCAGCGGGAGGCGACATTTAAACGGGGAGCTGTTTTTT. Protein sequence: CASSGRRHLNGELFF.

This rearrangement joins TRBV7-2 to TRBJ2-1, with 9 bases identical to TRBD1. Germline V gene sequence: CDR1 SGHTA, CDR2 FQGNSA. The V segment lost 8 bases and the J segment 9 bases; nucleotides outside the gene matches: 8. The CDR3 loop spans 13 amino acids. The CDR3, as DNA: TGTGCCAGCTCCCGGGACAGGGAGGGTGAGCAGTTCTTC. Translating gives CASSRDREGEQFF.

This chain links TRBV19 with TRBJ2-1; 9 bases are a match to TRBD2. Unmatched junction bases numbered 14, after V lost 6 bases and J lost 5 bases. Germline CDR1 reads LNHDA; CDR2 reads SQIVND (reference sequence). The CDR3 has 17 amino acids. CDR3 sequence reads: CASSTRTSVFFHNEQFF. CDR3 in DNA: TGTGCCAGTAGCACGCGGACTAGCGTTTTTTTTCACAATGAGCAGTTCTTC.

This clone appeared a few times. The J gene is TRBJ1-5, the V gene TRBV19, with D unclear. CDR3 length: 17 amino acids. Germline CDR1 LNHDA, CDR2 SQIVND (reference sequence). V dropped 4 bases and J dropped 2 bases, with 18 bases sitting between them. CDR3 residues: CASSTPRGAVGNQPQHF. The CDR3 nucleotides read TGTGCCAGTAGTACCCCGCGGGGTGCGGTCGGCAATCAGCCCCAGCATTTT.

V usage is TRBV5-1 and J usage is TRBJ1-2; no definite D call. This CDR3 has 15 residues. Germline lookup yields CDR1 SGHRS and CDR2 YFSETQ. With 0 bases removed from V and 4 bases from J, the gap between germline ends came to 13 bases. CDR3 sequence reads: CASSLVEGALYGYTF. CDR3 DNA: TGCGCCAGCAGCTTGGTAGAGGGTGCCCTCTATGGCTACACCTTC.

CDR3 protein: CASSQEGPFGYTF. The CDR3 region has the DNA TGTGCCAGCAGCCAGGAGGGACCCTTCGGCTACACCTTC. The chain joins TRBV3-1 (or the pseudogene TRBV3-2) to TRBJ1-2; maybe TRBD1 (5 bases). The germline V gene has CDR1 LGHDT and CDR2 YNNKEL (reference sequence). V gave up 3 bases and J gave up 8 bases, with 13 bases separating them. The CDR3 covers 13 residues.

The chain is built from TRBV6-4 and TRBJ2-1, with TRBD1 matching 7 bases. This CDR3 is built from 14 residues. Per the germline V gene, CDR1 is MRHNA and CDR2 is SNTAGT. The ends lost 8 bases at V and 0 bases at J; junction bases unmatched: 4. The CDR3 DNA reads as TGTGCCAGCTCGAGGGACAGCTCCTACAATGAGCAGTTCTTC. It codes for CASSRDSSYNEQFF.

The J gene is TRBJ1-3, the V gene TRBV7-2; TRBD1 matches at 7 bases. Germline V CDR1 and CDR2: SGHTA, FQGNSA. CDR3 length: 17 residues. The trim removed 4 bases at V and 0 bases at J, leaving 9 bases unmatched. The CDR3 here is CASSSRTGRHSGNTIYF. DNA of the CDR3: TGTGCCAGCAGCTCTCGGACAGGCCGCCACTCTGGAAACACCATATATTTT.

This chain connects TRBV7-2 to TRBJ2-7, with 12 bases aligning to TRBD2. With V trimmed by 5 bases and J by 5 bases, 7 bases remained unmatched. The CDR3 extends over 15 amino acids. Germline V CDR1 and CDR2: SGHTA, FQGNSA. The CDR3 sequence: CASSQRLAGAHEQYF. DNA for the CDR3: TGTGCCAGCAGCCAGAGACTAGCGGGGGCCCACGAGCAGTACTTC.

The chain uses TRBV2 and TRBJ2-1, with D perhaps TRBD2 (7 bases). Germline CDR1 SNHLY, CDR2 FYNNEI. Trimming pared 8 bases from V and 7 bases from J, leaving 15 bases between. The CDR3 is 13 amino acids. CDR3 amino acids: CASLPRGGNEQFF. CDR3 nucleotides: TGTGCCAGCTTGCCCAGGGGAGGGAATGAGCAGTTCTTC.

This chain connects TRBV18 to TRBJ2-7; D is unclear. Trimming cost V 6 bases and J 7 bases, with 22 bases left between them. Germline V gives CDR1 KGHSH, CDR2 LQKENI. The length of the CDR3 is 15 residues. The CDR3 here is CASSPPGPPEKEQYF. CDR3 nucleotide sequence: TGTGCCAGCTCCCCTCCGGGTCCCCCGGAAAAAGAGCAGTACTTC.

The gene calls are TRBV2 and TRBJ1-2, with D possibly matching TRBD1 (6 bases). Between the trimmed V and J ends, which lost 1 base and 0 bases, there was a span of 15 bases. Germline V CDR1 and CDR2: SNHLY, FYNNEI. This CDR3 has 17 residues. The CDR3 loop reads CASSEGQVRASNYGYTF. The CDR3 nucleotides are TGTGCCAGCAGTGAAGGACAGGTCAGGGCCTCTAACTATGGCTACACCTTC.

For the CDR3, the DNA is TGTGCCAGCAGTTACTCGTTCTTTGAAGCTTTCTTT. This sequence encodes CASSYSFFEAFF. The chain combines TRBV6-2 or TRBV6-3 with TRBJ1-1; the D is unclear. Germline loops: CDR1 MNHEY, CDR2 SVGEGT. The CDR3 totals 12 residues. Between the trimmed V and J ends, which lost 0 bases and 7 bases, there was a span of 6 bases.

The chain is built from TRBV7-9 and TRBJ1-6; D uncertain. This CDR3 comprises 15 residues. Germline V gene sequence: CDR1 SEHNR, CDR2 FQNEAQ (reference sequence). V lost 1 base and J lost 5, with 9 bases in between. CDR3 protein: CASSLGLADNSPLHF. The DNA for the CDR3 is TGTGCCAGCAGCTTAGGTTTGGCCGATAATTCACCCCTCCACTTT.

This sequence joins TRBV10-3 and TRBJ1-5; maybe TRBD1 (6 bases). The CDR3 has 13 residues. Germline values: CDR1 ENHRY, CDR2 SYGVKD. V was clipped by 6 bases and J by 7 bases, with 13 bases between them. CDR3 nucleotides: TGTGCCATCAGCGGGGGGCTTGGACAGCCCCAGCATTTT. Protein: CAISGGLGQPQHF.

In nucleotides, the CDR3 is TGTGCCAGCAGCTTGCCATTGGGCGGGACAGGCTTCTACGAGCAGTACTTC. It translates to CASSLPLGGTGFYEQYF. The chain is built from TRBV5-4 and TRBJ2-7; the match to TRBD1 covers 8 bases. This CDR3 has 17 amino acids. Germline V gene data show CDR1 as SGHNT and CDR2 as YYREEE (reference sequence). Germline trimming cut 1 base from V and 3 bases from J; bases unmatched to any gene: 12.

The sample holds a few counts of this clone. CDR3 DNA sequence: TGTGCCAGCAGCCAAGGGGTCGGGCCGAATGAAAAACTGTTTTTT. Amino acids: CASSQGVGPNEKLFF. The rearrangement links TRBV7-4 to TRBJ1-4; D is perhaps TRBD1 (5 bases). The germline V and J ends were trimmed by 5 bases and 5 bases, with 15 bases remaining between them. CDR1 and CDR2 from the germline V gene are SGHVT and SQSDAQ. This CDR3 is built from 15 residues.

V usage is TRBV19 and J usage is TRBJ2-3; D possibly corresponds to TRBD1 (6 bases). Trimming took 7 bases from V and 5 from J, leaving 22 bases between them. Per germline, CDR1 LNHDA and CDR2 SQIVND (reference sequence). This CDR3 has 16 amino acids. CDR3 sequence reads: CASKGGMRRFQDTQYF. In DNA form, the CDR3 reads TGTGCCAGTAAAGGGGGTATGAGGCGCTTTCAAGATACGCAGTATTTT. The complete variable domain, with remaining parts taken from reference TRBV19 and TRBJ2-3, reads DGGITQSPKYLFRKEGQNVTLSCEQNLNHDAMYWYRQDPGQGLRLIYYSQIVNDFQKGDIAEGYSVSREKKESFPLTVTSAQKNPTAFYLCASKGGMRRFQDTQYFGPGTRLTVL.

With respect to this clone: Other nucleotide sequences from this sample produce the same CDR3. This chain joins TRBV5-5 and TRBJ1-1; D not resolved. CDR3 length: 12 residues. CDR1 and CDR2 from the germline V gene are SGHKS and YYEKEE (reference sequence). V lost 6 bases and J 2 bases, leaving 8 bases between the germline ends. CDR3 coding DNA: TGTGCCAGCAATGAGGGAAACACTGAAGCTTTCTTT. It specifies CASNEGNTEAFF.

The CDR3: CASRSPKGAFF. The CDR3 DNA follows: TGTGCCAGCAGATCCCCCAAGGGGGCTTTCTTT. The chain employs TRBV6-5 and TRBJ1-1; D possibly corresponds to TRBD1 (5 bases). CDR1 and CDR2 (germline): MNHEY, SVGAGI. With 6 bases removed from V and 11 bases from J, the gap between germline ends came to 13 bases. The CDR3 has 11 residues.

The V and J genes are TRBV29-1 and TRBJ1-1, with D possibly TRBD1 on 6 matching bases. This CDR3 region has 13 residues. Looked up from germline, CDR1 is SQVTM and CDR2 is ANQGSEA. The V end lost 5 bases, the J end lost 0 bases, and 10 bases lay between the germline ends. The DNA of the CDR3 is TGCAGCGTTACGGGACACCTGAACACTGAAGCTTTCTTT. Protein sequence: CSVTGHLNTEAFF.

J is TRBJ1-3 and V is TRBV24-1, with D unresolved. Germline-derived CDR1 and CDR2 are KGHDR and SFDVKD. The ends were cut back, 4 bases at V and 0 bases at J, with 12 bases in the middle. This CDR3 comprises 16 residues. In nucleotides, the CDR3 is TGTGCCACCAGTGACACCGCAGAAGACTCTGGAAACACCATATATTTT. Amino acid sequence: CATSDTAEDSGNTIYF.

The chain uses TRBV4-1 and TRBJ2-3, with D perhaps TRBD2 (5 bases). Germline V lookup: CDR1 MGHRA, CDR2 YSYEKL. The CDR3 spans 16 residues. Trimming pared 1 base from V and 0 bases from J, leaving 11 bases between. CDR3 residues: CASSQVGERSTDTQYF. DNA for the CDR3: TGCGCCAGCAGCCAAGTGGGAGAGAGGAGCACAGATACGCAGTATTTT.

The chain links TRBV5-4 to TRBJ2-3, with TRBD2 matching over 11 bases. The CDR3 length is 16 residues. Germline CDR1 SGHNT, CDR2 YYREEE (reference sequence). Trimming cost V 3 bases and J 4 bases; bases outside gene matches: 7. Written as DNA, the CDR3 is TGTGCCAGCAGCTCCTTAGCGGGGGGGTTGTCAGATACGCAGTATTTT. This codes for CASSSLAGGLSDTQYF.

This sequence joins TRBV7-3 and TRBJ2-3, with D tentatively TRBD2 (5 bases). V lost 1 base and J lost 3, with 8 bases in between. This CDR3 is built from 14 residues. Germline V gene sequence: CDR1 SGHTA, CDR2 FQGTGA. The CDR3 DNA reads as TGTGCCAGCAGCTTAAATAGAGGGACAGATACGCAGTATTTT. Protein product: CASSLNRGTDTQYF.

The J gene is TRBJ2-7, the V gene TRBV30; D may be TRBD1 (6 bases). V lost 0 bases and J lost 2, with 14 bases in between. CDR1 GTSNPN and CDR2 SVGIG come from the germline V gene (reference sequence). There are 15 residues in the CDR3. The CDR3 loop is CAWSVWTEETYEQYF. In DNA, the CDR3 is TGTGCCTGGAGTGTATGGACAGAAGAAACCTACGAGCAGTACTTC.

This clone was observed a few times. This chain links TRBV24-1 with TRBJ1-2; D is unresolved. Trimming shortened V by 2 bases and J by 6 bases, and 12 bases separated the two germline ends. The CDR3 has 14 residues. CDR1 is KGHDR and CDR2 is SFDVKD in the germline V gene. CDR3 sequence (DNA): TGTGCCACCAGTGATTCTAGGATTTTGAATGGCTACACCTTC. Its translation: CATSDSRILNGYTF.

Details on this clone: The same CDR3 also results from other DNA sequences found in this sample. The chain couples TRBV5-6 to TRBJ1-3; D gene unclear. In germline, CDR1 is SGHDT, CDR2 YYEEEE. V lost 0 bases, J lost 2 bases, and 6 bases lay in between. The length of the CDR3 is 14 residues. The CDR3 spells CASSLAGTGNTIYF. The CDR3 bases are TGTGCCAGCAGCTTGGCCGGGACTGGAAACACCATATATTTT.

V and J are TRBV9 and TRBJ2-7; 10 nucleotides agree with TRBD2. This CDR3 comprises 18 residues. From germline, CDR1 is SGDLS and CDR2 YYNGEE. With V trimmed by 4 bases and J by 3 bases, 16 bases remained unmatched. The CDR3 region has the DNA TGTGCCAGCAGCCAAACTCCCCTAGCGGGGGACACCTACTACGAGCAGTACTTC. Translated: CASSQTPLAGDTYYEQYF.